The 26 T cell receptor beta chains presented below share a single source sample, sequenced in a study of CD8 T cells in Susac syndrome. Reverse transcription of roughly 0.45 to 1 ug RNA was carried out with random hexamers. From the immunoSEQ multiplex PCR reads, TCRdb called clonotypes with MiXCR, one entry per CDR3 protein. The sample lists roughly 140,000 distinct CDR3 sequences; about 94% were seen once. Sequencing was carried out using CD8+ T cells from PBMCs. These receptors all stem from a human donor in good health.

The rearrangement joins TRBV9 to TRBJ2-2; the D is unclear. Trimming cost V 5 bases and J 3 bases, with 8 bases left between them. The length of the CDR3 is 13 residues. CDR1 is SGDLS and CDR2 is YYNGEE in the germline V gene. The CDR3 reads CASSYLHTGELFF. The CDR3 region has the DNA TGTGCCAGCAGTTATTTGCACACCGGGGAGCTGTTTTTT.

This clonotype was picked up one time. V gene TRBV6-5 combines with J gene TRBJ1-2; 9 bases map to TRBD1. V shed 8 bases, J shed 5 bases, and the junction held 6 bases outside the gene matches. This CDR3 has 13 amino acids. Germline V gene lookup returns CDR1 MNHEY and CDR2 SVGAGI. The CDR3 reads CASSAGTGYGYTF. DNA of the CDR3: TGTGCCAGCTCTGCCGGGACAGGGTATGGCTACACCTTC.

The rearrangement links TRBV7-2 to TRBJ1-4; D may be TRBD1 (6 bases). Germline V lookup: CDR1 SGHTA, CDR2 FQGNSA. The CDR3 is 15 residues long. Trimming cost V 4 bases and J 4 bases, with 13 bases left between them. The CDR3 DNA sequence: TGTGCCAGCAGCTCCAGGACAGCCTTTAATGAAAAACTGTTTTTT. Protein product: CASSSRTAFNEKLFF.

The chain combines TRBV28 with TRBJ2-1, with 9 bases lining up with TRBD2. CDR1 and CDR2 (germline): MDHEN, SYDVKM. The CDR3 runs to 15 residues. J was trimmed by 1 base and V by 3 bases; bases with no gene match: 1. CDR3: CASSFAGGSYNEQFF. CDR3 nucleotide sequence: TGTGCCAGCAGTTTTGCGGGGGGGTCCTACAATGAGCAGTTCTTC.

The chain recombines TRBV9 with TRBJ1-1, with TRBD1 matching over 7 bases. The CDR3 spans 16 residues. The germline CDR1 and CDR2 sequences are SGDLS and YYNGEE. The trim removed 4 bases at V and 1 base at J, leaving 10 bases unmatched. The chain's CDR3 is CASSPAGGWPNTEAFF. The CDR3 DNA is TGTGCCAGCAGCCCAGCAGGGGGGTGGCCGAACACTGAAGCTTTCTTT.

The V call is TRBV29-1, the J call TRBJ2-2; possible D gene TRBD2, 5 bases. Looked up from germline, CDR1 is SQVTM and CDR2 is ANQGSEA. V shed 7 bases and J shed 5 bases, with 11 bases lying between them. The CDR3 runs 12 residues. The CDR3 reads CSAWTETGELFF. The CDR3 bases are TGCAGCGCTTGGACTGAAACCGGGGAGCTGTTTTTT.

The chain employs TRBV20-1 and TRBJ2-1, with 8 bases fitting TRBD2. V dropped 4 bases and J dropped 7; count of bases not matched to a gene: 12. CDR3 length equals 15 residues. Germline V lookup: CDR1 DFQATT, CDR2 SNEGSKA (reference sequence). Here the CDR3 reads CSAKHGLALKNEQFF. The CDR3 region has the DNA TGCAGTGCTAAACACGGACTAGCCCTAAAAAATGAGCAGTTCTTC.

This clonotype was counted once. CDR3 DNA sequence: TGTGCCAGCAGCCTAGGACAGGGAGTGAACACTGAAGCTTTCTTT. Residues: CASSLGQGVNTEAFF. The V and J genes are TRBV7-9 and TRBJ1-1; 8 bases map to TRBD1. J was trimmed by 0 bases and V by 5 bases; bases with no gene match: 5. There are 15 residues in the CDR3. Looked up from germline, CDR1 is SEHNR and CDR2 is FQNEAQ (reference sequence).

This clonotype appeared once. The chain uses TRBV4-2 and TRBJ2-1; D ambiguous. CDR1 and CDR2 from the germline V gene are LGHNA and YNFKEQ. The CDR3 runs 17 residues. V shed 0 bases and J shed 2 bases, with 14 bases lying between them. The CDR3 coding sequence is TGTGCCAGCAGCCAAGATGTATTTGGTGAAGCCTACAATGAGCAGTTCTTC. Protein: CASSQDVFGEAYNEQFF.

V and J are TRBV9 and TRBJ2-7; D remains unclear. V was trimmed by 0 bases and J by 2 bases, leaving 12 bases between them. Germline CDR1 and CDR2: SGDLS and YYNGEE. The CDR3 totals 15 residues. This chain's CDR3 is CASSVEGKNTYEQYF. As DNA, the CDR3 is TGTGCCAGCAGCGTAGAAGGGAAGAACACCTACGAGCAGTACTTC.

The chain's CDR3 is CSVPRLADEDTQYF. CDR3 DNA sequence: TGCAGCGTTCCTCGACTAGCGGACGAGGATACGCAGTATTTT. The genes are TRBV29-1 and TRBJ2-3, with TRBD2 matching over 9 bases. The V gene's germline CDR1 is SQVTM and CDR2 ANQGSEA. With 5 bases clipped from V and 6 bases from J, the junction kept 9 bases outside the gene matches. The CDR3 length is 14 residues.

V and J are TRBV29-1 and TRBJ1-1; perhaps TRBD1 as D (6 bases). The V end was cut by 3 bases, the J end by 4 bases, with 9 bases between. CDR1 SQVTM and CDR2 ANQGSEA come from the germline V gene. The CDR3 has 12 amino acids. The CDR3 loop is CSVEQGFTEAFF. The CDR3 DNA reads TGCAGCGTTGAGCAGGGGTTCACTGAAGCTTTCTTT.

The V call is TRBV27, the J call TRBJ1-1; D ambiguous. V was cut by 6 bases and J by 5 bases, with 10 bases left in between. CDR1 is MNHEY, CDR2 SMNVEV, per germline (reference sequence). This CDR3 spans 12 amino acids. This CDR3 is CASSRPGTEAFF. CDR3 bases: TGTGCCAGCAGCAGGCCGGGAACTGAAGCTTTCTTT.

The chain couples TRBV29-1 to TRBJ2-1; tentative D call: TRBD2 (6 bases). V lost 4 bases to trimming and J lost 2 bases, with 6 bases between them. Germline lookup yields CDR1 SQVTM and CDR2 ANQGSEA. The CDR3 has 12 residues. CDR3 sequence (DNA): TGCAGCGTTGGGGGGGCCTACAATGAGCAGTTCTTC. Amino acid sequence: CSVGGAYNEQFF.

This clonotype is a singleton in its sample. The genes are TRBV7-9 and TRBJ2-1; D unclear. The V and J ends lost 5 bases and 8 bases respectively, with 13 bases between them. The CDR3 has 13 residues. Germline CDR1 SEHNR, CDR2 FQNEAQ (reference sequence). This CDR3 is CASSPRLAHEQFF. CDR3 nucleotides: TGTGCCAGCAGCCCTCGATTGGCCCATGAGCAGTTCTTC. Looking up the rest from reference TRBV7-9 and TRBJ2-1 gives the full variable domain: DTGVSQNPRHKITKRGQNVTFRCDPISEHNRLYWYRQTLGQGPEFLTYFQNEAQLEKSRLLSDRFSAERPKGSFSTLEIQRTEQGDSAMYLCASSPRLAHEQFFGPGTRLTVL.

This clonotype was counted a single time. J is TRBJ2-1 and V is TRBV3-1; D is possibly TRBD2 (5 bases). The germline CDR1 and CDR2 sequences are LGHDT and YNNKEL (reference sequence). CDR3 length equals 15 residues. Trimming pared 4 bases from V and 2 bases from J, leaving 12 bases between. As DNA, the CDR3 is TGTGCCAGCAGCCCATTTGTCGGGACCTACAATGAGCAGTTCTTC. Protein sequence: CASSPFVGTYNEQFF.

This chain uses TRBV7-9 with TRBJ2-7, with D uncertain. CDR3 length: 15 amino acids. Germline loops: CDR1 SEHNR, CDR2 FQNEAQ (reference sequence). V gave up 4 bases and J gave up 2 bases, with 15 bases separating them. This CDR3 reads CASSSLGRPTYEQYF. The DNA of the CDR3 is TGTGCCAGCAGCTCTCTCGGACGTCCAACCTACGAGCAGTACTTC.

This clonotype was seen a few times. V is TRBV3-1 and J is TRBJ2-7, with D perhaps TRBD1 or TRBD2 (5 bases each). Germline CDR1 and CDR2: LGHDT and YNNKEL (reference sequence). V was clipped by 5 bases and J by 6 bases, with 14 bases between them. The CDR3 consists of 13 residues. Here the CDR3 reads CASSAWGPAEQYF. The CDR3 nucleotides are TGTGCCAGCAGCGCCTGGGGACCAGCCGAGCAGTACTTC.

J is TRBJ1-5 and V is TRBV24-1; 10 bases line up with TRBD1. Trimming removed 3 bases from V and 3 bases from J; junction bases left unmatched: 7. Germline V gene data show CDR1 as KGHDR and CDR2 as SFDVKD. The CDR3 sequence is 17 residues long. CDR3 sequence: CATSDDTTGGNNQPQHF. The CDR3 region has the DNA TGTGCCACCAGTGATGACACGACAGGGGGCAACAATCAGCCCCAGCATTTT.

The chain recombines TRBV29-1 with TRBJ1-1; D unresolved. Germline CDR1 reads SQVTM; CDR2 reads ANQGSEA. With 6 bases removed from V and 1 base from J, the gap between germline ends came to 9 bases. CDR3 length: 12 residues. CDR3 protein: CSVGPSNTEAFF. CDR3 DNA sequence: TGCAGCGTCGGACCATCGAACACTGAAGCTTTCTTT.

The chain combines TRBV3-1 with TRBJ2-3; perhaps TRBD1 as D (6 bases). V was pared by 4 bases and J by 5 bases, with 7 bases between. The CDR3 totals 12 residues. Germline values: CDR1 LGHDT, CDR2 YNNKEL (reference sequence). For the CDR3, the DNA is TGTGCCAGCAGCCCGACAGGAGATACGCAGTATTTT. Protein product: CASSPTGDTQYF.

V usage is TRBV7-9 and J usage is TRBJ1-2; D is ambiguous. Germline V lookup: CDR1 SEHNR, CDR2 FQNEAQ (reference sequence). V was trimmed by 1 base and J by 4 bases, leaving 13 bases between them. CDR3 length equals 15 residues. CDR3 in DNA: TGTGCCAGCAGCTTAGAGGTTTCGGGCCCCTATGGCTACACCTTC. Amino acid sequence: CASSLEVSGPYGYTF.

The V and J genes are TRBV7-2 and TRBJ1-3, with 7 bases aligning to TRBD1. The V gene's germline CDR1 is SGHTA and CDR2 FQGNSA. The CDR3 totals 15 residues. Trimming cost V 3 bases and J 3 bases; bases outside gene matches: 5. The CDR3 DNA follows: TGTGCCAGCAGCTTCCAACAGGGGCTTGGAAACACCATATATTTT. It is translated as CASSFQQGLGNTIYF.

The genes are TRBV6-5 and TRBJ1-1; D gene unclear. From germline, CDR1 is MNHEY and CDR2 SVGAGI. CDR3 length equals 14 residues. V was trimmed by 1 base and J by 8 bases, leaving 14 bases between them. The CDR3 here is CASSYLDGDGEAFF. CDR3 in DNA: TGTGCCAGCAGTTACTTGGACGGCGACGGGGAAGCTTTCTTT.

The V and J genes are TRBV29-1 and TRBJ2-7; the D is unclear. Germline V gene sequence: CDR1 SQVTM, CDR2 ANQGSEA. CDR3 length equals 13 residues. Trimming cost V 5 bases and J 0 bases, with 11 bases left between them. CDR3 loop: CSVTLQLSYEQYF. The CDR3 nucleotides are TGCAGCGTTACGCTACAGCTCTCCTACGAGCAGTACTTC.

V gene TRBV7-9 combines with J gene TRBJ2-7, with 8 nucleotides matching TRBD1. V lost 5 bases to trimming and J lost 0 bases; unmatched junction nucleotides: 12. The CDR3 is 17 amino acids. Germline CDR1 SEHNR, CDR2 FQNEAQ (reference sequence). The CDR3 protein is CASSGHPGQVNSYEQYF. The CDR3 region has the DNA TGTGCCAGCAGCGGACACCCGGGACAGGTAAACTCCTACGAGCAGTACTTC.